These 6 T cell receptor beta chains originate from one sample sequenced in a study of OX40 agonist ivuxolimab in advanced cancers. Assay used: immunoSEQ multiplex PCR; TCRdb lists only in-frame clones, some missing. The sample lists 83,000 or so clones; approximately 90% were seen once. The sequences come from CD4+ or CD8+ T cells sorted from blood, collected in a trial of the OX40 agonist ivuxolimab. These receptor sequences come from an adult with an advanced solid tumor such as melanoma, head and neck, liver or kidney cancer.

The chain joins TRBV7-2 to TRBJ1-2, with a weak D call TRBD1 (6 bases). The CDR3 is 14 amino acids. Between the trimmed V and J ends, which lost 4 bases and 2 bases, there was a span of 11 bases. Looked up from germline, CDR1 is SGHTA and CDR2 is FQGNSA. CDR3 nucleotide sequence: TGTGCCAGCAGCTCCAGGGGAGGGAACTATGGCTACACCTTC. It is translated as CASSSRGGNYGYTF.

This clone occurred once. The chain employs TRBV5-8 and TRBJ2-7; 9 nucleotides agree with TRBD2. Trimming took 2 bases from V and 6 from J; bases not matched to a gene: 6. CDR3 size: 14 residues. Per germline, CDR1 SGHTS and CDR2 YDEGEE. As DNA, the CDR3 is TGTGCCAGCAGCTTCGGCGGGAGGGATGGCGAGCAGTACTTC. It is translated as CASSFGGRDGEQYF.

This chain links TRBV7-3 with TRBJ2-1, with D perhaps matching TRBD1 (6 bases). Per the germline V gene, CDR1 is SGHTA and CDR2 is FQGTGA. There are 13 residues in the CDR3. With 5 bases removed from V and 6 bases from J, the gap between germline ends came to 11 bases. The CDR3 DNA sequence: TGTGCCAGCAGCAAGGACAGTTTCAATGAGCAGTTCTTC. This gives the protein CASSKDSFNEQFF.

The sample holds one count of this clone. The chain uses TRBV7-9 and TRBJ1-3, with D hard to call. Germline V gene lookup returns CDR1 SEHNR and CDR2 FQNEAQ (reference sequence). V was cut by 5 bases and J by 4 bases, with 6 bases left in between. The CDR3 has 12 amino acids. CDR3 in amino acids: CASSRTGNTIYF. CDR3 nucleotides: TGTGCCAGCAGCCGGACGGGAAACACCATATATTTT. Full variable domain (outside the CDR3, taken from reference TRBV7-9 and TRBJ1-3): DTGVSQNPRHKITKRGQNVTFRCDPISEHNRLYWYRQTLGQGPEFLTYFQNEAQLEKSRLLSDRFSAERPKGSFSTLEIQRTEQGDSAMYLCASSRTGNTIYFGEGSWLTVV.

J is TRBJ2-7 and V is TRBV9; D possibly corresponds to TRBD1 (5 bases). The CDR3 covers 14 residues. Deletions cut 2 bases from V and 2 bases from J, with 11 bases between. In germline, CDR1 is SGDLS, CDR2 YYNGEE. The CDR3 is CASSVLDTAYEQYF. The CDR3 DNA is TGTGCCAGCAGCGTCCTGGACACCGCCTACGAGCAGTACTTC.

This chain links TRBV5-4 with TRBJ2-1, with D possibly TRBD1 on 6 matching bases. Trimming removed 4 bases at V and 5 bases at J, with 13 bases between. Germline CDR1 SGHNT, CDR2 YYREEE (reference sequence). This CDR3 has 14 amino acids. This CDR3 reads CASSRAGVDNEQFF. Here the CDR3 DNA reads TGTGCCAGCAGCCGGGCAGGGGTGGACAATGAGCAGTTCTTC.